This entry lists 17 T cell receptor beta chains sequenced from one sample in a study of neurological immune-mediated disorders. TCRdb ran MiXCR on the 5' RACE reads and lists one entry per CDR3 protein. The sample has 40,000 to 55,000 distinct CDR3 sequences, approximately 3% seen once. Sequenced sample: PBMCs. The receptors derive from a woman aged 45-60 years with multiple sclerosis.

This clonotype has a count of ten or more. V and J are TRBV12-3 or TRBV12-4 and TRBJ1-1; the D gene is possibly TRBD1 (5 bases). The CDR3 is made up of 14 amino acids. The germline V and J ends were trimmed by 6 bases and 5 bases, with 16 bases remaining between them. The CDR3 DNA reads as TGTGCCAGCAGGTCCCCAGGGCCGGGGACTGAAGCTTTCTTT. It is translated as CASRSPGPGTEAFF.

This clonotype occurred many times. The chain employs TRBV11-1 and TRBJ2-3; TRBD1 matches 8 bases. Trimming cost V 3 bases and J 2 bases; bases outside gene matches: 4. Germline V gene sequence: CDR1 SGHAT, CDR2 FQDESV (reference sequence). The CDR3 is 15 amino acids. The CDR3 nucleotides are TGTGCCAGCAGCTTCCGGACAGGGTTCACAGATACGCAGTATTTT. Encoded protein: CASSFRTGFTDTQYF. Using reference TRBV11-1 and TRBJ2-3 for the parts outside the CDR3, the full variable domain is EAEVAQSPRYKITEKSQAVAFWCDPISGHATLYWYRQILGQGPELLVQFQDESVVDDSQLPKDRFSAERLKGVDSTLKIQPAELGDSAMYLCASSFRTGFTDTQYFGPGTRLTVL.

In this sample, this clonotype turned up many times. The chain joins TRBV4-1 to TRBJ1-1; a weak D match, TRBD1 (6 bases). Trimming cost V 1 base and J 6 bases, with 9 bases left between them. Germline CDR1 is MGHRA and CDR2 is YSYEKL. CDR3 size: 13 residues. This CDR3 reads CASSQVRGSEAFF. The CDR3 DNA sequence: TGCGCCAGCAGCCAAGTCAGGGGTTCTGAAGCTTTCTTT.

The table lists this clonotype with many counts. The chain recombines TRBV27 with TRBJ2-2; D uncertain. Trimming pared 5 bases from V and 1 base from J, leaving 8 bases between. Germline lookup yields CDR1 MNHEY and CDR2 SMNVEV (reference sequence). This CDR3 has 14 amino acids. CDR3 nucleotide sequence: TGTGCCAGCAGTATCGTCAGGAACACCGGGGAGCTGTTTTTT. Its translation: CASSIVRNTGELFF.

This clonotype was counted ten times or more. V and J are TRBV5-1 and TRBJ2-1, with 10 bases matching TRBD1. This CDR3 region has 13 residues. Germline V gene data show CDR1 as SGHRS and CDR2 as YFSETQ. The trim removed 7 bases at V and 10 bases at J, leaving 8 bases unmatched. The chain's CDR3 is CASHLGTGDEQFF. CDR3 nucleotide sequence: TGCGCCAGCCACCTTGGGACAGGGGACGAGCAGTTCTTC.

This clonotype was picked up many times. The chain recombines TRBV7-9 with TRBJ2-7; either TRBD1 or TRBD2 may fit D (8 bases each). The V gene lost 5 bases and the J gene lost 1 base, with 27 bases spanning the gap. The germline gives CDR1 SEHNR, CDR2 FQNEAQ (reference sequence). The length of the CDR3 is 19 residues. CDR3 amino acids: CASSPGQGRSGRPSYEQYF. As DNA, the CDR3 is TGTGCCAGCAGCCCCGGACAGGGAAGAAGCGGGAGACCATCCTACGAGCAGTACTTC. The whole variable domain, remainder taken from reference TRBV7-9 and TRBJ2-7, is DTGVSQNPRHKITKRGQNVTFRCDPISEHNRLYWYRQTLGQGPEFLTYFQNEAQLEKSRLLSDRFSAERPKGSFSTLEIQRTEQGDSAMYLCASSPGQGRSGRPSYEQYFGPGTRLTVT.

This clonotype was observed a few times. V gene TRBV12-2 combines with J gene TRBJ1-2; no check of the table's D call, TRBD1, against the DNA was made. TRBV12-2 is listed as a pseudogene. CDR3 length equals 16 residues. CDR3 coding DNA: TGTGCAAGTCGCTTAGGACCCCCGGGGGAGAGCTATGGCTACACCTTC. It translates to CASRLGPPGESYGYTF.

This clonotype was seen ten or more times. The chain recombines TRBV10-1 with TRBJ2-1, with TRBD2 matching 12 bases. J lost 12 bases, V lost 5 bases, and 8 bases had no gene match. Germline V gives CDR1 WNHNN, CDR2 SYGVQD (reference sequence). This CDR3 spans 14 amino acids. The CDR3 protein is CASSRTSGTSGQFF. The CDR3 DNA is TGCGCCAGCAGTAGGACTAGCGGGACTTCTGGGCAGTTCTTC.

This clonotype was seen ten or more times. The rearrangement links TRBV18 to TRBJ1-4; D is unclear. Trimming cost V 4 bases and J 7 bases, with 13 bases left between them. The CDR3 covers 14 residues. Germline-derived CDR1 and CDR2 are KGHSH and LQKENI. The CDR3 coding sequence is TGTGCCAGCTCACAGGCCCAGACGTCTGAAAAACTGTTTTTT. It is translated as CASSQAQTSEKLFF.

In this sample, this clonotype turned up many times. The rearrangement links TRBV7-9 to TRBJ2-5; possible D gene TRBD2, 6 bases. Deletions cut 5 bases from V and 1 base from J, with 20 bases between. CDR1 is SEHNR and CDR2 is FQNEAQ in the germline V gene (reference sequence). This CDR3 region has 17 residues. The CDR3 DNA reads as TGTGCCAGCAGCCCATTCCTAGCGATTATGGGCCAAGAGACCCAGTACTTC. Translating gives CASSPFLAIMGQETQYF.

In this sample, this clonotype turned up many times. The genes are TRBV20-1 and TRBJ2-5; 9 positions agree with TRBD2. Germline V lookup: CDR1 DFQATT, CDR2 SNEGSKA (reference sequence). Trimming removed 3 bases from V and 5 bases from J; junction bases left unmatched: 16. The CDR3 has 17 amino acids. The CDR3 region has the DNA TGCAGTGCTAGCTCCCCCAGCGGGGGGAGTTTCAGGGAGACCCAGTACTTC. Residues: CSASSPSGGSFRETQYF.

The table lists this clonotype with many counts. The V call is TRBV5-8, the J call TRBJ2-2; tentatively, D is TRBD1 (5 bases). Germline assignment: CDR1 SGHTS and CDR2 YDEGEE. The V end was cut by 2 bases, the J end by 6 bases, with 14 bases between. The CDR3 covers 15 residues. CDR3 in DNA: TGTGCCAGCAGCTTACGAGGCTTGGGGCCCGGGGAGCTGTTTTTT. Residues: CASSLRGLGPGELFF.

The rearrangement joins TRBV11-2 to TRBJ2-1; D assignment may be TRBD1 or TRBD2 (5 bases each). V gave up 5 bases and J gave up 5 bases, with 13 bases separating them. Germline values: CDR1 SGHAT, CDR2 FQNNGV. The CDR3 runs to 14 residues. DNA for the CDR3: TGTGCCAGCAGCCCCAACACGGGGCACAATGAGCAGTTCTTC. The encoded protein is CASSPNTGHNEQFF.

This clonotype was recorded many times. This sequence joins TRBV12-3 or TRBV12-4 and TRBJ2-1, with 7 bases lining up with TRBD2. V was pared by 7 bases and J by 12 bases, with 6 bases of the junction left unmatched. The CDR3 covers 11 residues. The CDR3 region has the DNA TGTGCCAGCACCAGGGAGGGCAGGCAGTTCTTC. This sequence encodes CASTREGRQFF.

Notes on this clonotype: An end of the junction does not agree with germline; a read error may underlie this. This rearrangement joins TRBV3-1 to TRBJ1-6; 8 bases agree with TRBD1. This CDR3 is built from 15 residues. Germline V gene data show CDR1 as LGHDT and CDR2 as YNNKEL (reference sequence). CDR3 nucleotide sequence: TGTGCCAGCAGCCTCCAGGGGGCGCAGAATTCAACCCTCAACTTT. Its protein is CASSLQGAQNSTLNF.

This clonotype came up many times. The chain recombines TRBV7-8 with TRBJ2-1; the match to TRBD2 covers 7 bases. Germline CDR1 SGHVS, CDR2 FQNEAQ. Trimming at V came to 5 bases and at J to 3 bases, leaving 13 bases not matched to a gene. This CDR3 contains 17 residues. The DNA for the CDR3 is TGTGCCAGCAGCGCCTTAGGCGGCGGGAGAAGCTACAATGAGCAGTTCTTC. Translating gives CASSALGGGRSYNEQFF.

This clonotype was seen at least ten times. The gene calls are TRBV5-5 and TRBJ1-4; the D gene is possibly TRBD1 (6 bases). V lost 4 bases, J lost 4 bases, and 17 bases lay in between. This CDR3 has 16 amino acids. From germline, CDR1 is SGHKS and CDR2 YYEKEE (reference sequence). The CDR3 sequence is CASSLQWTEINEKLFF. CDR3 nucleotides: TGTGCCAGCAGCCTGCAATGGACAGAAATTAATGAAAAACTGTTTTTT.